A single sample is the source of the 5 T cell receptor beta chains below, sequenced in a study of CD8 T cells in Susac syndrome. Random hexamers were used to reverse transcribe the RNA input (roughly 0.5 to 1 ug). TCRdb processed the immunoSEQ multiplex PCR reads anew with MiXCR; each CDR3 protein has one entry. The sample lists 90,000 to 110,000 distinct CDR3 sequences; 90% to 98% were seen once. The material sequenced was CD4+ T cells from PBMCs. These receptors all come from a human donor in good health.

This chain connects TRBV9 to TRBJ2-1; D is undetermined. V lost 0 bases, J lost 12 bases, and 7 bases lay in between. Looked up from germline, CDR1 is SGDLS and CDR2 is YYNGEE. The CDR3 is 11 residues long. This CDR3 reads CASSVGCGQFF. CDR3 nucleotide sequence: TGTGCCAGCAGCGTAGGTTGTGGGCAGTTCTTC.

This clonotype was observed once. The chain has TRBV29-1 and TRBJ2-1; D is unresolved. Trimming cost V 6 bases and J 5 bases, with 14 bases left between them. CDR1 and CDR2 (germline): SQVTM, ANQGSEA. The CDR3 is 13 amino acids. The CDR3 loop reads CSVETGRNNEQFF. Here the CDR3 DNA reads TGCAGCGTCGAGACGGGCAGGAACAATGAGCAGTTCTTC.

On this clonotype itself: The junction shows a germline mismatch at one end, possibly a read error. The rearrangement links TRBV7-2 to TRBJ1-1, with D perhaps TRBD1 (5 bases). This CDR3 comprises 13 residues. Germline V gene lookup returns CDR1 SGHTA and CDR2 FQGNSA. The CDR3 DNA follows: TGTGCCAGCTGCTTAATACCGACAGTTGAAGCTTTCTTT. Encoded protein: CASCLIPTVEAFF.

This chain connects TRBV6-2 or TRBV6-3 to TRBJ2-7; TRBD2 is a possible D gene (6 bases). The CDR3 length is 14 residues. The germline CDR1 and CDR2 sequences are MNHEY and SVGEGT. Trimming removed 5 bases at V and 6 bases at J, with 17 bases between. The CDR3 protein is CASSDGSPQLEQYF. CDR3 coding DNA: TGTGCCAGCAGTGACGGGAGCCCCCAACTCGAGCAGTACTTC.

The chain joins TRBV3-1 to TRBJ2-4; D might be TRBD1 or TRBD2, each matching 5 bases. This CDR3 is built from 13 residues. Trimming removed 4 bases from V and 6 bases from J, with 10 bases in between. The germline gives CDR1 LGHDT, CDR2 YNNKEL (reference sequence). The CDR3 spells CASSRGAVNIQYF. DNA for the CDR3: TGTGCCAGCAGCCGAGGGGCCGTAAACATTCAGTACTTC. The full variable domain, rest sourced from reference TRBV3-1 and TRBJ2-4, is DTAVSQTPKYLVTQMGNDKSIKCEQNLGHDTMYWYKQDSKKFLKIMFSYNNKELIINETVPNRFSPKSPDKAHLNLHINSLELGDSAVYFCASSRGAVNIQYFGAGTRLSVL.